This T cell receptor (beta chain) was captured in a study of T-cell reconstitution after alpha-beta-depleted transplantation in children. Study-level findings and limits: Surviving recipient cells, namely T cells and thymic progenitors, were the source of high day-60 TCRbeta diversity in some patients. Expanded graft clones, several hundred of them, were reportedly the source of alpha-beta T cells about two months after transplant. From newly produced T cells came most of the T-cell counts and diversity one year after transplant.

Library preparation (for TCRbeta) was performed with unique molecular identifiers. TCRdb passed the PCR reads through MiXCR, listing each CDR3 protein once. The repertoire holds roughly 570,000 distinct CDR3 sequences, approximately 30% seen once, with less than 40% in the top ten. CDR3 length equals 19 residues. Germline trimming cut 4 bases from V and 1 base from J; bases unmatched to any gene: 9. Germline V gives CDR1 KGHSH, CDR2 LQKENI. This clonotype has a handful of counts. Its target is unknown. The sample was PBMCs, taken before TCRalphabeta/CD19-depleted stem cell transplant. The chain couples TRBV18 to TRBJ2-1, with 14 nucleotides matching TRBD2. The sequence derives from a boy under two years old with Wiskott-Aldrich syndrome, due to receive a stem cell transplant. CDR3 DNA sequence: TGTGCCAGCTCACTGACTAGCGGGAGGGCATTCAGTTCCTACAATGAGCAGTTCTTC. As protein: CASSLTSGRAFSSYNEQFF.